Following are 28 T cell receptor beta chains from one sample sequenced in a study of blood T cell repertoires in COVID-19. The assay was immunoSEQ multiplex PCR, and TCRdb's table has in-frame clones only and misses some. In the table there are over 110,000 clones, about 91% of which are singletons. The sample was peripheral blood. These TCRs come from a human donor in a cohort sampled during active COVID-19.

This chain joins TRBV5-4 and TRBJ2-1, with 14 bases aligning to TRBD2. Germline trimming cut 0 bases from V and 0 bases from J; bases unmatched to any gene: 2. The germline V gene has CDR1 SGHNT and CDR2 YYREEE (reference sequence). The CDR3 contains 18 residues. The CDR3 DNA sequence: TGTGCCAGCAGCTTGGGACTAGCGGGGGGGCTCTCCTACAATGAGCAGTTCTTC. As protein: CASSLGLAGGLSYNEQFF.

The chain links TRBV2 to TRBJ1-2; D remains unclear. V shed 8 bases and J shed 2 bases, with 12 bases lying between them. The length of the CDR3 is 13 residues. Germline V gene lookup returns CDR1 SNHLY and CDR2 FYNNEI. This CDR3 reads CASSREQNYGYTF. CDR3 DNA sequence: TGTGCCAGCTCTAGAGAGCAAAACTATGGCTACACCTTC.

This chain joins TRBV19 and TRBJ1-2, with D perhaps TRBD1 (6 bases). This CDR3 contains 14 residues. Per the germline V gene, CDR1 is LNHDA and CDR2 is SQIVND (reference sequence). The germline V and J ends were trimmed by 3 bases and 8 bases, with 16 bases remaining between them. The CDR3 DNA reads TGTGCCAGTAGTATTCCGGTGGGGGCGCGCGGCTACACCTTC. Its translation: CASSIPVGARGYTF.

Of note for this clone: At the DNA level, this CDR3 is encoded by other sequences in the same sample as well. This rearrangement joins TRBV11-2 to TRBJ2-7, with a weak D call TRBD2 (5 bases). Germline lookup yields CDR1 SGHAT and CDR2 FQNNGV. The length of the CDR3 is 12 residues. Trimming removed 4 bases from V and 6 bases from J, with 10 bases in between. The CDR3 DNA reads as TGTGCCAGCAGCTCCCCCGGAGGCGAGCAGTACTTC. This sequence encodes CASSSPGGEQYF. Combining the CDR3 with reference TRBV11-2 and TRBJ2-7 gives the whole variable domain EAGVAQSPRYKIIEKRQSVAFWCNPISGHATLYWYQQILGQGPKLLIQFQNNGVVDDSQLPKDRFSAERLKGVDSTLKIQPAKLEDSAVYLCASSSPGGEQYFGPGTRLTVT.

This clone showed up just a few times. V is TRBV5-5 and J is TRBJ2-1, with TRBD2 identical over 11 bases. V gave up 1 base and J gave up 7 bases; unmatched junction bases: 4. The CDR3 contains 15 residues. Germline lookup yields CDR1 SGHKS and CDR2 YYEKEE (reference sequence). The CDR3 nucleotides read TGTGCCAGCAGCTTGTATCTAGCGGGGGGTAATGAGCAGTTCTTC. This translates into CASSLYLAGGNEQFF.

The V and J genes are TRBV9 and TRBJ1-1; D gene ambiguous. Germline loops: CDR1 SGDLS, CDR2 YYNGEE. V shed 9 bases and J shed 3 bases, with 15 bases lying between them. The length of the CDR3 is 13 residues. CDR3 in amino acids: CATSRRTDTEAFF. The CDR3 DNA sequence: TGTGCCACCTCCAGGAGGACCGACACTGAAGCTTTCTTT.

The CDR3 bases are TGTGCCACCAGCAGATCTTTGACAGGGGGGAACACTGAAGCTTTCTTT. Encoded protein: CATSRSLTGGNTEAFF. This chain connects TRBV15 to TRBJ1-1, with 9 bases matching TRBD1. This CDR3 region has 16 residues. From germline, CDR1 is LNHNV and CDR2 YYDKDF (reference sequence). Germline trimming cut 2 bases from V and 1 base from J; bases unmatched to any gene: 5.

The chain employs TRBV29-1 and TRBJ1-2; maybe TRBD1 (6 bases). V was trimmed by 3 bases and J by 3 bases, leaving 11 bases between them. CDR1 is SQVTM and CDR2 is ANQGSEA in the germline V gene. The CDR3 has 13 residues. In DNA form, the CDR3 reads TGCAGCGTTGATCGGGACAAGGACTATGGCTACACCTTC. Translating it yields CSVDRDKDYGYTF.

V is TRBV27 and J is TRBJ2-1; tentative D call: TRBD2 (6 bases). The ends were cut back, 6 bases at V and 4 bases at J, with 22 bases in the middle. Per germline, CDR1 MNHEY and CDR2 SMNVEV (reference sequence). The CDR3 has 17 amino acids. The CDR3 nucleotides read TGTGCCAGCAGCCCGGGAGTACTCAGCCGTCAGTACAATGAGCAGTTCTTC. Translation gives CASSPGVLSRQYNEQFF.

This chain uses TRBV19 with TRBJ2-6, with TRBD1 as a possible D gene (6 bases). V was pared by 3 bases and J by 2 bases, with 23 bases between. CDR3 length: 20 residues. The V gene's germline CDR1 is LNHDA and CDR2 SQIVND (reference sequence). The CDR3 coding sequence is TGTGCCAGTAGTATGTCGACCGTGGCAGGGGCCACCACTGGGGCCAACGTCCTGACTTTC. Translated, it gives CASSMSTVAGATTGANVLTF.

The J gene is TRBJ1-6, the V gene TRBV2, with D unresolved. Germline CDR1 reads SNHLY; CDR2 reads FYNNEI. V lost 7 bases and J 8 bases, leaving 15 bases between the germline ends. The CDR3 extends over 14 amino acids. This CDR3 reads CASMETLRDSPLHF. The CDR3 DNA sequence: TGTGCCAGCATGGAGACCCTGAGGGATTCACCCCTCCACTTT.

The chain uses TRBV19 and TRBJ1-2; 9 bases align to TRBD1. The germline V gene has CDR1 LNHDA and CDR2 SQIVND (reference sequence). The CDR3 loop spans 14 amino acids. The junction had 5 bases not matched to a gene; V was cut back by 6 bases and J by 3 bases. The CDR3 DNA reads TGTGCCAGTAGGAGACAGGGGGTGGACTATGGCTACACCTTC. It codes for CASRRQGVDYGYTF.

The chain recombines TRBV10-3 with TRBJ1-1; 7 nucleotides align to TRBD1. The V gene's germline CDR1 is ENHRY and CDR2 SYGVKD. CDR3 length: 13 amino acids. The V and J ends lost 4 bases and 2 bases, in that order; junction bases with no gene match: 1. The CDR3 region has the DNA TGTGCCATCAGTGGGACAGGAAACACTGAAGCTTTCTTT. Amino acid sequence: CAISGTGNTEAFF.

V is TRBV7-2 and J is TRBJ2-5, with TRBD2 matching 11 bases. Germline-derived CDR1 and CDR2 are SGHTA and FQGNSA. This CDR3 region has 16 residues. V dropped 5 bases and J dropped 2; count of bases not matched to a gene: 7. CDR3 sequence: CASSTILAGGQETQYF. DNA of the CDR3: TGTGCCAGCAGCACGATCCTAGCGGGGGGACAAGAGACCCAGTACTTC. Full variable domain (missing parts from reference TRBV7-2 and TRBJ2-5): GAGVSQSPSNKVTEKGKDVELRCDPISGHTALYWYRQSLGQGLEFLIYFQGNSAPDKSGLPSDRFSAERTGGSVSTLTIQRTQQEDSAVYLCASSTILAGGQETQYFGPGTRLLVL.

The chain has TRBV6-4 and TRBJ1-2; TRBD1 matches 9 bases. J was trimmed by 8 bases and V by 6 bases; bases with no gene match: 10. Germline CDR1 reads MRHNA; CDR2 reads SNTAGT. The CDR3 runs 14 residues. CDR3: CASRAGTGSTGYTF. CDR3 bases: TGTGCCAGCAGGGCCGGGACAGGGTCCACCGGCTACACCTTC.

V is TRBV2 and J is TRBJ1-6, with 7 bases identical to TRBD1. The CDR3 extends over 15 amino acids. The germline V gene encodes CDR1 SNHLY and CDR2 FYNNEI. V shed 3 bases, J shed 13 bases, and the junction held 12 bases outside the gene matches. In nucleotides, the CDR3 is TGTGCCAGCAGTGACACCGTGACAGGGAGTTTGCCCCTCCACTTT. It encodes CASSDTVTGSLPLHF.

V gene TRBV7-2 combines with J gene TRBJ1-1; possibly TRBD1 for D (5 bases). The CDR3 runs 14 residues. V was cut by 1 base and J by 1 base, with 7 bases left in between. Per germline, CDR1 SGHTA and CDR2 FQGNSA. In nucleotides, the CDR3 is TGTGCCAGCAGCTTAGATCAGGGGAACACTGAAGCTTTCTTT. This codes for CASSLDQGNTEAFF.

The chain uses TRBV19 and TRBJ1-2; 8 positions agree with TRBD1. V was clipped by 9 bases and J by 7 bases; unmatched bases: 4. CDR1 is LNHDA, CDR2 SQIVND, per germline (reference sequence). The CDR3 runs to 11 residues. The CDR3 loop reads CASSGGIGYTF. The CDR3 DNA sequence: TGTGCCAGCTCAGGGGGCATTGGCTACACCTTC.

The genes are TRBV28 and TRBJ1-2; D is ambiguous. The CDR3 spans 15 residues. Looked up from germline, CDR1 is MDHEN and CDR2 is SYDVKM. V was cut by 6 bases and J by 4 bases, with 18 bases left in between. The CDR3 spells CASRGGQPISYGYTF. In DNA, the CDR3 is TGTGCCAGCAGGGGAGGGCAGCCCATCAGCTATGGCTACACCTTC.

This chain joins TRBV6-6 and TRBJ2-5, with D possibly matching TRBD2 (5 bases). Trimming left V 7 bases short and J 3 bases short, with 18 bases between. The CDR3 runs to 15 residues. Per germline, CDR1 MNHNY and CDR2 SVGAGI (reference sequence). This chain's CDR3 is CASTDGLRAEETQYF. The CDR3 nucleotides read TGTGCCAGCACCGACGGACTTAGGGCTGAAGAGACCCAGTACTTC.

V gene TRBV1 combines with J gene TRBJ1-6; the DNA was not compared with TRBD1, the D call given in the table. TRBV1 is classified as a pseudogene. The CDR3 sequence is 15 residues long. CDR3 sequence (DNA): TGCACCAGCAGCCAAGATCGCCAGATTAATTCACCCCTCCACTTT. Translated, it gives CTSSQDRQINSPLHF.

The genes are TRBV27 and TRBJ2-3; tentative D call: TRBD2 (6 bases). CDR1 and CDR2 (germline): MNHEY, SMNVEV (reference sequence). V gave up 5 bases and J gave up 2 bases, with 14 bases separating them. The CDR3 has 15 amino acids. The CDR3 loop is CASSRGTFYTDTQYF. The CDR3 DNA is TGTGCCAGCAGTCGCGGGACTTTTTACACAGATACGCAGTATTTT.

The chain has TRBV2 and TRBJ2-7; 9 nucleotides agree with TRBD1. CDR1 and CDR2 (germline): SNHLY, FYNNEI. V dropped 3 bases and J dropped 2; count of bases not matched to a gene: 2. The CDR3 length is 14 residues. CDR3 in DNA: TGTGCCAGCAGTGATGGACAGGGGCCCTACGAGCAGTACTTC. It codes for CASSDGQGPYEQYF.

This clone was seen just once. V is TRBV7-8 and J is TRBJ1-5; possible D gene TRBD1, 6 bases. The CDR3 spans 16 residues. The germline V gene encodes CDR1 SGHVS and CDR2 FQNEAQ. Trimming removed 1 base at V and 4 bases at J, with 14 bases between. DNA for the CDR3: TGTGCCAGCAGCTTAGAACAGGGATATGGGAATCAGCCCCAGCATTTT. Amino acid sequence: CASSLEQGYGNQPQHF.

The CDR3 coding sequence is TGTGCCAGTAGTTCGGTCAGCGCGAACACCGGGGAGCTGTTTTTT. Protein product: CASSSVSANTGELFF. The V call is TRBV19, the J call TRBJ2-2; unclear D gene. Germline V gene sequence: CDR1 LNHDA, CDR2 SQIVND (reference sequence). The CDR3 extends over 15 amino acids. V lost 5 bases and J 0 bases, leaving 10 bases between the germline ends.

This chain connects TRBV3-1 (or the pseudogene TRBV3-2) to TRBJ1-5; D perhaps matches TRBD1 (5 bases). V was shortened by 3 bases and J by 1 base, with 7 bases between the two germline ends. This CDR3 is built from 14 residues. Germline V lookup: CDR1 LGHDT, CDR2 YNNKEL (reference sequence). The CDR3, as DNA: TGTGCCAGCAGCCACGGGGGGAGCAATCAGCCCCAGCATTTT. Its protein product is CASSHGGSNQPQHF.

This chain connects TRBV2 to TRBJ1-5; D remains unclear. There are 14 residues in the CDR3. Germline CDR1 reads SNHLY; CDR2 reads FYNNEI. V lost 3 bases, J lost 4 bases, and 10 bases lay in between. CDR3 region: CASSDPSTNQPQHF. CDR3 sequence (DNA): TGTGCCAGCAGTGATCCCTCAACTAATCAGCCCCAGCATTTT.

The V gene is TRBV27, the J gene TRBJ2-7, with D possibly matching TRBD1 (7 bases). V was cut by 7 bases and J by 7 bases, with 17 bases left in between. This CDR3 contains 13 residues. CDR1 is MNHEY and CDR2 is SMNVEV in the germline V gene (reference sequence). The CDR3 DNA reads TGTGCCAGCACCGCAGGGGGGAAGGGTGAGCAGTACTTC. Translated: CASTAGGKGEQYF.